This T cell receptor beta chain was documented in a study of CD8 T cells in Susac syndrome (dated 2019 in TCRdb). At the level of the whole study: Of the Susac syndrome patients who were sequenced, five or six had clinically active disease and about 8 were in clinical remission. Whether CD8+ T cell activation and differentiation in Susac syndrome was antigen driven was tested using repertoire sequencing. Susac syndrome patients were therapy-naive, on corticosteroids (some also receiving IVIg), or on IVIg alone at blood withdrawal. The investigation overall reported the following: The TCR sequencing and HLA analysis was acknowledged to have included a relatively small number of individuals. No clonal expansion was detected in the CD4+ T cell repertoire of Susac syndrome patients.

V is cut by 1 base and J by 2 bases, and the space between the germline ends is 9 bases. According to the germline V gene (reference sequence), CDR1 reads DFQATT and CDR2 reads SNEGSKA. From its cysteine to its phenylalanine, the CDR3 spans 14 amino acids. The only DNA kept is the CDR3, 42 bases in frame from the first base. RNA was extracted with the RNeasy kit and roughly 0.45 to 1 ug was reverse transcribed using random hexamers. The immunoSEQ multiplex PCR assay, which covers 54 Vbeta and 13 Jbeta segments, was used to amplify TCR beta CDR3 regions. To correct PCR amplification bias, a synthetic template baseline was used for both primer optimization and computational correction. As for how the authors treated the data: Reads were annotated to V, D and J genes per IMGT and analyzed with immunoSEQ Analyzer, keeping only productive sequences. Clonality was calculated as one minus the Shannon entropy normalized by log2 of the number of productive unique sequences. For each patient and control, public and private clones were evaluated among the 100 most prevalent clones. A clone was defined as Susac-specific if it was absent from the healthy and MS cohorts, from 1052 published viral clones and from other ImmuneACCESS disease sequences. TCRdb's own reprocessing of the public reads used fastp at Q25 and MiXCR and kept productive beta chains. Rows are unified per CDR3 protein, each entry keeping the most common DNA and genes. TCRdb's processing, not the authors', yielded these V and J calls. In this sample the table shows 77,000 or so distinct CDR3 sequences, just over 90% of which occur a single time. Clones ranked in the top ten supply around 0.48% of the sample.

As regards this clonotype: Its antigen remains undetermined. There are no base qualities to consult, and no much larger clone falls within one base.

High-throughput TCR beta sequencing profiled peripheral blood CD8+ and CD4+ T cells from healthy donors, Susac syndrome patients and multiple sclerosis patients. The Susac syndrome patients fulfilled recently defined diagnostic criteria for definite or probable disease. Bulk CD8+ and CD4+ T cells were purified magnetically by negative isolation, whereas CD8+ TEMRA cells were enriched by FACS. Blood was collected in EDTA tubes and processed within 24 hours, with PBMCs isolated through density gradient centrifugation. PBMCs destined for TCR sequencing were cryopreserved in liquid nitrogen and later thawed in a 37 °C water bath. The sorted or isolated CD4+, CD8+ and CD8+ TEMRA cells reached a purity of at least 90%.

This TCR was sampled from a human donor with Susac syndrome. Source material: CD4+ T cells from PBMCs. The chain was built from TRBV20-1 and TRBJ1-5; the D gene assignment is ambiguous. The bases read TGCAGTGCTAGAGTAGGCTTAGGCAATCAGCCCCAGCATTTT. Its protein reads: CSARVGLGNQPQHF.